What follows is one T cell receptor beta chain and its context. The antigen is unknown. This sample was included in a study of T cell responses to AZD1222 COVID-19 vaccine. Assay: immunoSEQ multiplex PCR; the TCRdb copy retains only in-frame clones and omits some. The sample lists over 45,000 clones, 75% to 90% seen once, with under 5.5% in the top ten. Study-wide results and limits: Across the whole spike, CD4 TCRs peaked at regions 160-218 and 743-854. Clonal diversity may have been underestimated in mostly white British donors.

With 0 bases removed from V and 3 bases from J, the gap between germline ends came to 17 bases. The CDR3 length is 17 residues. Germline V CDR1 and CDR2: SGHVS, FQNEAQ. This sequence joins TRBV7-8 and TRBJ1-1; weak D call: TRBD1 (6 bases). Sequencing was performed on peripheral blood, taken 28 days after the second AZD1222 dose. The clonotype was recovered from an adult who received the AZD1222 COVID-19 vaccine. The CDR3 nucleotides are TGTGCCAGCAGCTTAGCGCTATATGGAGGGGGTGACACTGAAGCTTTCTTT. Translation: CASSLALYGGGDTEAFF.